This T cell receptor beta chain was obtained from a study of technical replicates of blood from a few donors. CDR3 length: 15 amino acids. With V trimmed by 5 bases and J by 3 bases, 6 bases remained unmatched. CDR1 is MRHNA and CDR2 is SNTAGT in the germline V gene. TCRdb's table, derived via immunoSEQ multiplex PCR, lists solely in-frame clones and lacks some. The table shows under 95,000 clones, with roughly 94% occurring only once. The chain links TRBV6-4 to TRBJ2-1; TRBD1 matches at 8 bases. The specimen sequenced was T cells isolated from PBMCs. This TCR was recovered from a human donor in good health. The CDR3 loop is CASSWTGKGYNEQFF. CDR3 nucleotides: TGTGCCAGCAGTTGGACAGGGAAGGGCTACAATGAGCAGTTCTTC.